This T cell receptor (beta chain) originates from a study of blood T cell repertoires in COVID-19. Study-level background: The origin of the acute and convalescent COVID-19 samples was the United States, Italy and Spain. Sources were T cells, B-cell-depleted T cells, or PBMCs; the material itself was cDNA or gDNA.

Authors' processing steps: Estimation of nucleated cell counts relied on the amplification of reference gene primers. Method: immunoSEQ multiplex PCR; TCRdb's copy keeps in-frame clones and lacks some. From that table come the V and J calls and clone size; the DNA was used to work out D and trimming. The profile shows roughly 27,000 clones, over 70% of them singletons. Unmatched junction bases numbered 9, after V lost 3 bases and J lost 4 bases. Germline CDR1 and CDR2: LGHNA and YSLEER. The CDR3 length is 17 residues. This clonotype was sampled from a woman aged 70-85 years with acute or convalescent COVID-19. The sample consisted of peripheral blood. The chain has TRBV4-3 and TRBJ2-2; 9 nucleotides agree with TRBD2. DNA for the CDR3: TGCGCCAGCAGCCAGAAGGCGACTAGCGGACCCACCGGGGAGCTGTTTTTT. Its translation: CASSQKATSGPTGELFF.